This T cell receptor (beta chain) is drawn from a study of T cell changes during pregnancy in multiple sclerosis. Data came from immunoSEQ multiplex PCR; TCRdb stores just in-frame clones and leaves some out. The sample yields tens of thousands of clones, more than 75% seen once. The trim removed 5 bases at V and 3 bases at J, leaving 11 bases unmatched. This CDR3 spans 17 amino acids. CDR1 is SGHAT and CDR2 is FQNNGV in the germline V gene. This TCR was recovered from a female donor in good health, enrolled as a control in a pregnancy study. The chain combines TRBV11-2 with TRBJ2-1; 9 nucleotides match TRBD1. The sequencing here drew on CD8+ T cells from peripheral blood mononuclear cells, taken after pregnancy. The chain's CDR3 is CASSDTSGQGHYNEQFF. CDR3 coding DNA: TGTGCCAGCAGCGACACCAGTGGACAGGGGCACTACAATGAGCAGTTCTTC.